The clone carrying this T cell receptor (beta chain) was seen once. This sample was taken from a study of preoperative IRX-2 immunotherapy in early breast cancer. Treatment: preoperative locoregional IRX-2 cytokine immunotherapy. Only in-frame clones appear in the TCRdb table, and some are missing; sequencing was by immunoSEQ multiplex PCR. The profile shows approximately 30,000 clones, 90% to 95% of them singletons. The receptor comes from a human donor with breast cancer. This sample was gathered from a patient treated with IRX-2 immunotherapy.

The CDR3 bases are TGTGCCAGTAGTATATGGGACGGGCTCATTGAAAAACTGTTTTTT. This sequence encodes CASSIWDGLIEKLFF. The chain combines TRBV19 with TRBJ1-4; weak D call: TRBD1 (5 bases). Germline CDR1 LNHDA, CDR2 SQIVND (reference sequence). V lost 2 bases, J lost 7 bases, and 14 bases lay in between. There are 15 residues in the CDR3.